One and the same sample provided the 27 T cell receptor beta chains below, sequenced in a study of neoadjuvant anti-PD-1 for oral cavity cancer. TCRdb's table, derived via immunoSEQ multiplex PCR, lists solely in-frame clones and lacks some. The sample lists around 12,000 clones, about three fifths seen once, with roughly 2% in the top ten. This specimen consisted of PBMCs, obtained before nivolumab (anti-PD-1) treatment. The receptors here all came from a person aged 40 to 85 with oral cavity squamous cell carcinoma.

This clone came up a few times. This chain connects TRBV6-1 to TRBJ2-2; D remains unclear. This CDR3 has 13 amino acids. The V gene's germline CDR1 is MNHNS and CDR2 SASEGT. Trimming left V 5 bases short and J 4 bases short, with 8 bases between. CDR3 coding DNA: TGTGCCAGCAGTCCCGTAGGCACCGGGGAGCTGTTTTTT. This gives the protein CASSPVGTGELFF.

The J gene is TRBJ2-7, the V gene TRBV19; D is perhaps TRBD1 or TRBD2 (6 bases each). Germline values: CDR1 LNHDA, CDR2 SQIVND (reference sequence). The CDR3 contains 14 residues. V lost 3 bases and J 7 bases, leaving 16 bases between the germline ends. CDR3: CASSIEWGAGEQYF. CDR3 sequence (DNA): TGTGCCAGTAGTATTGAGTGGGGGGCTGGGGAGCAGTACTTC. Supplemented by reference TRBV19 and TRBJ2-7, the full variable domain reads DGGITQSPKYLFRKEGQNVTLSCEQNLNHDAMYWYRQDPGQGLRLIYYSQIVNDFQKGDIAEGYSVSREKKESFPLTVTSAQKNPTAFYLCASSIEWGAGEQYFGPGTRLTVT.

CDR3 loop: CASSQSAGNTEAFF. The CDR3 DNA reads TGTGCCAGCAGCCAGTCGGCAGGGAACACTGAAGCTTTCTTT. The V call is TRBV9, the J call TRBJ1-1; D is uncertain. The ends were cut back, 4 bases at V and 1 base at J, with 11 bases in the middle. CDR3 size: 14 residues. Germline CDR1 and CDR2: SGDLS and YYNGEE.

This chain links TRBV5-1 with TRBJ2-5, with a tentative D call TRBD2 (6 bases). Trimming removed 5 bases from V and 2 bases from J, with 10 bases in between. The CDR3 sequence is 13 residues long. CDR1 and CDR2 (germline): SGHRS, YFSETQ. CDR3 DNA: TGCGCCAGCAGTTCGGCGGGACAAGAGACCCAGTACTTC. It yields the protein CASSSAGQETQYF.

This chain links TRBV15 with TRBJ2-7; D is perhaps TRBD1 (6 bases). The CDR3 totals 13 residues. Trimming pared 5 bases from V and 2 bases from J, leaving 10 bases between. The V gene's germline CDR1 is LNHNV and CDR2 YYDKDF (reference sequence). In DNA, the CDR3 is TGTGCCACCAGCCCCCGGACAGCCTACGAGCAGTACTTC. It specifies CATSPRTAYEQYF.

A few counts support this clone. J is TRBJ1-6 and V is TRBV5-6; 8 bases map to TRBD1. Looked up from germline, CDR1 is SGHDT and CDR2 is YYEEEE. This CDR3 has 15 residues. V gave up 3 bases and J gave up 4 bases; unmatched junction bases: 3. Written as DNA, the CDR3 is TGTGCCAGCAGCTCCTACAGGGGGTATAATTCACCCCTCCACTTT. As protein: CASSSYRGYNSPLHF.

V gene TRBV30 combines with J gene TRBJ2-7, with TRBD1 matching 7 bases. This CDR3 region has 14 residues. Germline V CDR1 and CDR2: GTSNPN, SVGIG (reference sequence). J was trimmed by 3 bases and V by 5 bases; bases with no gene match: 10. The CDR3 sequence: CAWALSGGSYEQYF. The CDR3 coding sequence is TGTGCCTGGGCCCTATCAGGGGGAAGCTACGAGCAGTACTTC.

This chain joins TRBV13 and TRBJ2-7; D gene uncertain. Germline CDR1 reads PRHDT; CDR2 reads FYEKMQ (reference sequence). The V gene lost 5 bases and the J gene lost 4 bases, with 6 bases spanning the gap. This CDR3 is 11 amino acids long. The CDR3 protein is CASSPQYEQYF. In DNA form, the CDR3 reads TGTGCCAGCAGCCCCCAATACGAGCAGTACTTC.

This clone is a singleton in its sample. The chain uses TRBV12-2 and TRBJ2-2; TRBD2 was called by the table and not checked on the DNA. TRBV12-2 is a listed pseudogene. The CDR3 is 17 residues long. The CDR3: CASRLGAGPTNTGELFF. The CDR3 DNA follows: TGTGCAAGTCGCTTAGGGGCGGGACCTACGAACACCGGGGAGCTGTTTTTT.

The rearrangement links TRBV4-1 to TRBJ2-1, with 11 positions matching TRBD2. V lost 1 base, J lost 4 bases, and 9 bases stayed unmatched. Germline-derived CDR1 and CDR2 are MGHRA and YSYEKL. The CDR3 is 18 amino acids. CDR3 nucleotides: TGCGCCAGCAGCCAAGGTATCACTAGCGGGGGATTATACAATGAGCAGTTCTTC. The encoded protein is CASSQGITSGGLYNEQFF.

This clone was recorded a few times. The genes are TRBV18 and TRBJ2-5, with D maybe TRBD1 (6 bases). This CDR3 spans 16 amino acids. Trimming removed 2 bases at V and 3 bases at J, with 16 bases between. CDR1 KGHSH and CDR2 LQKENI come from the germline V gene. CDR3 amino acids: CASSPATGNHEETQYF. The DNA of the CDR3 is TGTGCCAGCTCACCAGCGACAGGAAATCATGAAGAGACCCAGTACTTC.

The chain has TRBV7-8 and TRBJ1-1; D is uncertain. Germline V gives CDR1 SGHVS, CDR2 FQNEAQ. The CDR3 runs to 14 residues. Trimming removed 1 base at V and 0 bases at J, with 6 bases between. CDR3 in amino acids: CASSLEFMNTEAFF. CDR3 coding DNA: TGTGCCAGCAGCTTAGAGTTCATGAACACTGAAGCTTTCTTT.

The chain couples TRBV5-4 to TRBJ2-2; D might be TRBD2 (6 bases). This CDR3 is 15 amino acids long. The germline V gene has CDR1 SGHNT and CDR2 YYREEE (reference sequence). The germline V and J ends were trimmed by 0 bases and 4 bases, with 10 bases remaining between them. CDR3 in DNA: TGTGCCAGCAGCTTGGCTGGCGGGACCACCGGGGAGCTGTTTTTT. This translates into CASSLAGGTTGELFF.

This clone was detected a few times. This chain joins TRBV2 and TRBJ2-1; TRBD2 matches 12 bases. The CDR3 sequence is 15 residues long. The V gene's germline CDR1 is SNHLY and CDR2 FYNNEI. Unmatched junction bases numbered 4, after V lost 3 bases and J lost 7 bases. CDR3 region: CASSDLAGGLNEQFF. CDR3 nucleotides: TGTGCCAGCAGTGACCTAGCGGGAGGGTTGAATGAGCAGTTCTTC.

The chain is built from TRBV29-1 and TRBJ1-3; the D is unclear. The CDR3 extends over 11 amino acids. V lost 8 bases and J 4 bases, leaving 9 bases between the germline ends. In germline, CDR1 is SQVTM, CDR2 ANQGSEA. The CDR3 sequence: CSYLAGNTIYF. CDR3 nucleotide sequence: TGCAGCTACTTGGCGGGAAACACCATATATTTT.

The rearrangement links TRBV10-3 to TRBJ1-5; D is unresolved. This CDR3 contains 14 residues. Trimming left V 2 bases short and J 9 bases short, with 14 bases between. From germline, CDR1 is ENHRY and CDR2 SYGVKD. CDR3: CAISERSGESPQHF. The CDR3 bases are TGTGCCATCAGTGAGAGGAGTGGGGAATCGCCCCAGCATTTT.

V usage is TRBV27 and J usage is TRBJ2-2, with D possibly TRBD1 on 6 matching bases. CDR3 length equals 14 residues. CDR1 MNHEY and CDR2 SMNVEV come from the germline V gene (reference sequence). V was shortened by 7 bases and J by 2 bases, with 11 bases between the two germline ends. This CDR3 is CASTRDTNTGELFF. CDR3 DNA sequence: TGTGCCAGCACCCGGGACACAAACACCGGGGAGCTGTTTTTT.

V is TRBV29-1 and J is TRBJ1-5, with D uncertain. Trimming pared 4 bases from V and 3 bases from J, leaving 7 bases between. The CDR3 sequence is 12 residues long. CDR1 is SQVTM, CDR2 ANQGSEA, per germline. CDR3 sequence: CSVVGPNQPQHF. The CDR3 DNA sequence: TGCAGCGTTGTAGGGCCCAATCAGCCCCAGCATTTT. Full variable domain (outside the CDR3, taken from reference TRBV29-1 and TRBJ1-5): SAVISQKPSRDICQRGTSLTIQCQVDSQVTMMFWYRQQPGQSLTLIATANQGSEATYESGFVIDKFPISRPNLTFSTLTVSNMSPEDSSIYLCSVVGPNQPQHFGDGTRLSIL.

The chain joins TRBV6-5 to TRBJ1-5; 9 nucleotides line up with TRBD1. Germline V gives CDR1 MNHEY, CDR2 SVGAGI. Trimming took 8 bases from V and 6 from J; bases not matched to a gene: 5. This CDR3 is 13 amino acids long. CDR3 residues: CASSGTGSQPQHF. The CDR3 region has the DNA TGTGCCAGCTCCGGGACAGGGAGTCAGCCCCAGCATTTT.

The CDR3 region has the DNA TGTGCCAGCAGCCCCCTCAACACTGAAGCTTTCTTT. Its translation is CASSPLNTEAFF. The chain combines TRBV7-6 with TRBJ1-1; no firm D call. This CDR3 contains 12 residues. CDR1 and CDR2 from the germline V gene are SGHVS and FNYEAQ. V was cut by 5 bases and J by 2 bases, with 6 bases left in between.

The V call is TRBV6-1, the J call TRBJ1-5; D gene ambiguous. Germline values: CDR1 MNHNS, CDR2 SASEGT. The CDR3 runs to 13 residues. V shed 1 base and J shed 5 bases, with 6 bases lying between them. CDR3 loop: CASSEVFDQPQHF. The CDR3, as DNA: TGTGCCAGCAGTGAAGTTTTCGATCAGCCCCAGCATTTT.

The chain employs TRBV5-6 and TRBJ1-2, with 8 bases matching TRBD1. Germline V CDR1 and CDR2: SGHDT, YYEEEE. The junction had 6 bases not matched to a gene; V was cut back by 5 bases and J by 0 bases. CDR3 size: 15 residues. The CDR3 DNA sequence: TGTGCCAGCAGGGCGAGACAGGGGCCTAACTATGGCTACACCTTC. Translation: CASRARQGPNYGYTF. Drawing the rest from reference TRBV5-6 and TRBJ1-2, the complete variable domain is DAGVTQSPTHLIKTRGQQVTLRCSPKSGHDTVSWYQQALGQGPQFIFQYYEEEERQRGNFPDRFSGHQFPNYSSELNVNALLLGDSALYLCASRARQGPNYGYTFGSGTRLTVV.

The J gene is TRBJ1-3, the V gene TRBV29-1; 7 bases line up with TRBD1. Germline CDR1 and CDR2: SQVTM and ANQGSEA. This CDR3 has 15 amino acids. J lost 2 bases, V lost 1 base, and 5 bases had no gene match. The CDR3 DNA follows: TGCAGCGTTGAAGGGCAGGGGGGAGCTGGAAACACCATATATTTT. This translates into CSVEGQGGAGNTIYF.

This chain connects TRBV7-8 to TRBJ2-7; D gene unclear. The CDR3 is 13 amino acids. V was cut by 1 base and J by 1 base, with 5 bases left in between. Germline V lookup: CDR1 SGHVS, CDR2 FQNEAQ. The CDR3 loop is CASSLERSYEQYF. The CDR3 coding sequence is TGTGCCAGCAGCTTAGAGAGGTCCTACGAGCAGTACTTC.

This chain joins TRBV7-3 and TRBJ2-1, with TRBD2 matching over 7 bases. The CDR3 extends over 16 amino acids. Trimming cost V 1 base and J 7 bases; bases outside gene matches: 10. Germline CDR1 SGHTA, CDR2 FQGTGA. CDR3 in DNA: TGTGCCAGCAGCTTAAGGGCTAGCGGAGTTGAGAATGAGCAGTTCTTC. This codes for CASSLRASGVENEQFF.

This chain connects TRBV6-1 to TRBJ2-7; D is unresolved. Per germline, CDR1 MNHNS and CDR2 SASEGT. The CDR3 is 16 residues long. V lost 0 bases, J lost 0 bases, and 12 bases lay in between. CDR3 sequence reads: CASSEAPSASSYEQYF. In DNA, the CDR3 is TGTGCCAGCAGTGAAGCGCCCAGCGCAAGCTCCTACGAGCAGTACTTC.

This chain uses TRBV14 with TRBJ1-2; 11 nucleotides line up with TRBD1. V dropped 3 bases and J dropped 3; count of bases not matched to a gene: 6. Germline CDR1 and CDR2: SGHDN and FVKESK. This CDR3 is built from 16 residues. CDR3 sequence: CASSQLRGQGDYGYTF. The DNA for the CDR3 is TGTGCCAGCAGCCAGCTCCGGGGACAGGGGGACTATGGCTACACCTTC.